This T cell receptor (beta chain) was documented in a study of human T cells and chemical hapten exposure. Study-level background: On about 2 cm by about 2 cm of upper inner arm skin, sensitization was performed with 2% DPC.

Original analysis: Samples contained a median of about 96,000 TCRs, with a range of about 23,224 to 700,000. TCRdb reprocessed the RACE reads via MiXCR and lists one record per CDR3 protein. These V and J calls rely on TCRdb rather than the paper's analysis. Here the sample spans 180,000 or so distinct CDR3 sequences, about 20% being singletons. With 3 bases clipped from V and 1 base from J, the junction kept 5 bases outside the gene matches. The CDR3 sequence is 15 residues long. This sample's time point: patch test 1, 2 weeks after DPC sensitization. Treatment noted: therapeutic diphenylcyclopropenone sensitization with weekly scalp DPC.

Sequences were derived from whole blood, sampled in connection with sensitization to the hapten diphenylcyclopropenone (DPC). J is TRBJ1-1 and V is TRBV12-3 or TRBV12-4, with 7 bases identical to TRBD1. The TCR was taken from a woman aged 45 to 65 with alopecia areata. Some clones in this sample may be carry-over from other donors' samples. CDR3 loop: CASSFSYRGNTEAFF. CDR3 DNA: TGTGCCAGCAGTTTTTCCTACAGGGGGAACACTGAAGCTTTCTTT.